The clone carrying this TCR beta chain occurred a few times. The antigen is undetermined. This sample is part of a study of beta chain features in type 1 diabetes. Study at large: In age, gender and cell yields, patients were similar to healthy donors. Study conclusions and caveats: There was a moderate but significant shortening of TCRB CDR3s in all four CD4+ subsets of Type 1 diabetes patients. Whatever favoring of shorter templates PCR might show would apply equally to patients and controls.

Reverse transcription of all isolated RNA meant that expressed TCRB transcripts were sequenced. Only in-frame clones appear in the TCRdb table, and some are missing; sequencing was by immunoSEQ multiplex PCR. The sample lists some 190,000 clones, less than 10% occurring once. This CDR3 has 14 amino acids. CDR1 SNHLY and CDR2 FYNNEI come from the germline V gene. The V end lost 6 bases, the J end lost 7 bases, and 16 bases lay between the germline ends. V and J are TRBV2 and TRBJ2-1; tentatively, D is TRBD2 (6 bases). The sequencing sample was made of central memory CD4+ T cells from blood. The sequence was collected from a man between 18 and 35 years old with type 1 diabetes. The chain's CDR3 is CASSLQGRGNEQFF. The CDR3 bases are TGTGCCAGCAGCCTCCAGGGTCGGGGGAATGAGCAGTTCTTC. Based on the CDR3 plus reference TRBV2 and TRBJ2-1, the full variable domain is EPEVTQTPSHQVTQMGQEVILRCVPISNHLYFYWYRQILGQKVEFLVSFYNNEISEKSEIFDDQFSVERPDGSNFTLKIRSTKLEDSAMYFCASSLQGRGNEQFFGPGTRLTVL.